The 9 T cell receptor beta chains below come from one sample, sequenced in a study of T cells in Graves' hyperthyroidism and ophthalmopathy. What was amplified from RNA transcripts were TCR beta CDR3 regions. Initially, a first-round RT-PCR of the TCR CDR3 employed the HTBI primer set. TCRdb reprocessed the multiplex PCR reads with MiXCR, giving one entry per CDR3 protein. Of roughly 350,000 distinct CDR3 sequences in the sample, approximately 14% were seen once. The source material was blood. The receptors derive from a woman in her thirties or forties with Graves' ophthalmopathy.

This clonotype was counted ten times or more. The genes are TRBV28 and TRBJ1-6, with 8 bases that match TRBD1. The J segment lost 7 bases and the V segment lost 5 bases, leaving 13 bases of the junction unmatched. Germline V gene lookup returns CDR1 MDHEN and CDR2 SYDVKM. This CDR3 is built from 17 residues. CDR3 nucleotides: TGTGCCAGCAGTCTTACCGGTCGGGACAGGAGAAATTCACCCCTCCACTTT. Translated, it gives CASSLTGRDRRNSPLHF.

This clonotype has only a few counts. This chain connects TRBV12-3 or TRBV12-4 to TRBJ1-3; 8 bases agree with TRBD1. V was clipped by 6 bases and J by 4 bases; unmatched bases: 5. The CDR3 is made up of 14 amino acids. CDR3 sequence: CASRTGAGGNTIYF. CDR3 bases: TGTGCCAGCAGGACAGGGGCAGGAGGAAACACCATATATTTT.

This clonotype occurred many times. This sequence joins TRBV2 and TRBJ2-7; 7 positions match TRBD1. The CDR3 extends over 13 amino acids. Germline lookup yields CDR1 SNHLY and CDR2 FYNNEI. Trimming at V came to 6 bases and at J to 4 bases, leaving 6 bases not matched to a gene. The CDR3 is CASRRQGAYEQYF. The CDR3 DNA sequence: TGTGCCAGCAGACGACAGGGTGCATACGAGCAGTACTTC.

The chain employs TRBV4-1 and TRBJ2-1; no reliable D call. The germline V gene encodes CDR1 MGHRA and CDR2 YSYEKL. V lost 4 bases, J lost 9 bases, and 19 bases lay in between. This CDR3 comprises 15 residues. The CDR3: CASSPSPVHWGEQFF. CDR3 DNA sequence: TGCGCCAGCAGCCCCAGCCCGGTCCATTGGGGTGAGCAGTTCTTC.

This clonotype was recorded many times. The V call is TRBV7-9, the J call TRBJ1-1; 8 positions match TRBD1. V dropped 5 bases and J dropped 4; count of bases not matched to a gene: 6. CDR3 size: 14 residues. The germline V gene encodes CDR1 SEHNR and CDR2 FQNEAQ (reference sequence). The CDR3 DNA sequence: TGTGCCAGCAGCCCTTTACAGGGGGGCACTGAAGCTTTCTTT. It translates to CASSPLQGGTEAFF.

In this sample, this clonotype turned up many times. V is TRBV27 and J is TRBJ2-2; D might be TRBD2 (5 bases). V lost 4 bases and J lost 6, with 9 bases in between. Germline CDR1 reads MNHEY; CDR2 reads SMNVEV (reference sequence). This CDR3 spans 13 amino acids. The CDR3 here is CASSSDFSGELFF. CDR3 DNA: TGTGCCAGCAGTTCGGACTTCTCCGGGGAGCTGTTTTTT.

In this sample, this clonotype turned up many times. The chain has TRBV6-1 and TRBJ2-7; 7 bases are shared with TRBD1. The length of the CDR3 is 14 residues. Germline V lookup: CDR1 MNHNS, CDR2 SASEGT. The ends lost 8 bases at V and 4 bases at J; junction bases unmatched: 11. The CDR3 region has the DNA TGTGCCAGCGGCGTAGGGGGCAGTCGGTACGAGCAGTACTTC. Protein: CASGVGGSRYEQYF.

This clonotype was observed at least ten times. CDR3 in DNA: TGTGCCAGCAGTCGGGACAGGGGTAGGGTGGAGACCCAGTACTTC. The encoded protein is CASSRDRGRVETQYF. This chain joins TRBV2 and TRBJ2-5; 10 bases line up with TRBD1. The CDR3 has 15 amino acids. Germline loops: CDR1 SNHLY, CDR2 FYNNEI. V dropped 5 bases and J dropped 5; count of bases not matched to a gene: 8.

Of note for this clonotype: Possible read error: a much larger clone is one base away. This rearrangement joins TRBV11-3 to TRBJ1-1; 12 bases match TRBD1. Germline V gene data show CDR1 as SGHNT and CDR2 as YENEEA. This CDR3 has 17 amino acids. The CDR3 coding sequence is TGTGCCAGCAGATACAACCGGTGGGACAGGGGGCGCGAAGAAGCTCTCTTT. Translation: CASRYNRWDRGREEALF.